This T cell receptor (beta chain) derives from a study of cytomegalovirus exposure and HLA in healthy donors. Study-wide results and caveats: Many donors shared some public TCRs, even though most TCR sequences were rare.

Concerning this clone itself: Its antigen is not identified.

Profiled with immunoSEQ multiplex PCR; TCRdb holds only in-frame clones, not every one. The sample holds under 80,000 clones; approximately 93% are singletons and the top ten take 2.5% to 3.5%. This receptor was identified in a young woman in good health and CMV-seropositive. The source material was PBMCs.

The CDR3 reads CASSQGRTSTLSYNEQFF. As DNA, the CDR3 is TGCGCCAGCAGCCAAGGTCGGACTAGCACCCTCTCCTACAATGAGCAGTTCTTC. V and J are TRBV4-3 and TRBJ2-1; 8 positions agree with TRBD2. This CDR3 has 18 residues. Germline CDR1 and CDR2: LGHNA and YSLEER. V shed 1 base and J 0 bases; nucleotides not matched to a gene: 8.